This TCR beta chain is drawn from a study of shared clonotypes between healthy human individuals. CDR1 and CDR2 from the germline V gene are ENHRY and SYGVKD. Trimming cost V 3 bases and J 3 bases; bases outside gene matches: 12. This CDR3 spans 18 amino acids. Using immunoSEQ multiplex PCR, the repertoire was profiled, and TCRdb retains in-frame clones only, with some absent. The table has hundreds of thousands of clones, more than 95% seen once. The specimen sequenced was naive CD4+ T cells sorted from blood. Indicated subset: CD45RA+ positively selected. The chain employs TRBV10-3 and TRBJ1-4; TRBD1 matches at 8 bases. This TCR was recovered from a woman aged 30 to 39 in good health. CDR3: CAISEEMQGAYPNEKLFF. The CDR3 region has the DNA TGTGCCATCAGTGAAGAGATGCAGGGGGCATATCCTAATGAAAAACTGTTTTTT.